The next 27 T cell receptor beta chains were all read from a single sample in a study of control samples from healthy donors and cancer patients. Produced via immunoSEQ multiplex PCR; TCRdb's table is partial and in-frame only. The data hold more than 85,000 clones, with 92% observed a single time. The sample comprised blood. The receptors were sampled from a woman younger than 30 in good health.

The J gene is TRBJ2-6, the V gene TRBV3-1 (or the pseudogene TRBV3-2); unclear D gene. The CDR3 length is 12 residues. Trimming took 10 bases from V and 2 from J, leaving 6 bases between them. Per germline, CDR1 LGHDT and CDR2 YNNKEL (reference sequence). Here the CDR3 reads CATGAGANVLTF. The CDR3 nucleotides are TGTGCCACGGGTGCTGGGGCCAACGTCCTGACTTTC.

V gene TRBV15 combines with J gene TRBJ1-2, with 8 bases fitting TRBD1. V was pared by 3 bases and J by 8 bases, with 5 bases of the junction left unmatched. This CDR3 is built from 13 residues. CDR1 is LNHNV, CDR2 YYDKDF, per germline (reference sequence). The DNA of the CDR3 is TGTGCCACCAGCAGCAGGACAGGGTCCGGCTACACCTTC. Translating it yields CATSSRTGSGYTF.

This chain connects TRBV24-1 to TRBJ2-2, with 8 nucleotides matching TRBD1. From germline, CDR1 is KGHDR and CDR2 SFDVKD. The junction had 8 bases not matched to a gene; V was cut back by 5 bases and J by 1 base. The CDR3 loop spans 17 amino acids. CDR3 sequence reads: CATSVETGTGNTGELFF. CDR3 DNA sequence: TGTGCCACCAGTGTTGAGACCGGGACAGGGAACACCGGGGAGCTGTTTTTT.

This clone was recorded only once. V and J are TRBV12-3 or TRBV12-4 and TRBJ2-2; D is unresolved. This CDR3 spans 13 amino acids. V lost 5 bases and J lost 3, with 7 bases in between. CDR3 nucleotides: TGTGCCAGCAGTCTCTTCGACACCGGGGAGCTGTTTTTT. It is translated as CASSLFDTGELFF.

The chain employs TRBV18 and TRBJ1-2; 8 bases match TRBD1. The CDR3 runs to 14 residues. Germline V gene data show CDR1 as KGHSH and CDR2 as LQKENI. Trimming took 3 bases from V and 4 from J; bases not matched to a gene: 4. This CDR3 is CASSPTGEGYGYTF. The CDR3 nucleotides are TGTGCCAGCTCACCGACAGGGGAGGGCTATGGCTACACCTTC. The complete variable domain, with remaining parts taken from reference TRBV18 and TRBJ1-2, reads NAGVMQNPRHLVRRRGQEARLRCSPMKGHSHVYWYRQLPEEGLKFMVYLQKENIIDESGMPKERFSAEFPKEGPSILRIQQVVRGDSAAYFCASSPTGEGYGYTFGSGTRLTVV.

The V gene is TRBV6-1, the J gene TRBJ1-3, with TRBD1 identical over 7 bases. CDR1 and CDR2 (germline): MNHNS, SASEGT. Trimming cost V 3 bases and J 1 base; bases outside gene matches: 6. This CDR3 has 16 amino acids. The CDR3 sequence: CASSESQGGSGNTIYF. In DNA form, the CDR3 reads TGTGCCAGCAGTGAGAGTCAGGGGGGGTCTGGAAACACCATATATTTT.

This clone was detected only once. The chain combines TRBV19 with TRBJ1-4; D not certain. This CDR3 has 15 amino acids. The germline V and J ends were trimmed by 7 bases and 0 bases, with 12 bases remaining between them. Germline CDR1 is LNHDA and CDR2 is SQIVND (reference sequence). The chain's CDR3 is CASTPTLATNEKLFF. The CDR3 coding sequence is TGTGCCAGTACTCCCACCCTTGCAACTAATGAAAAACTGTTTTTT.

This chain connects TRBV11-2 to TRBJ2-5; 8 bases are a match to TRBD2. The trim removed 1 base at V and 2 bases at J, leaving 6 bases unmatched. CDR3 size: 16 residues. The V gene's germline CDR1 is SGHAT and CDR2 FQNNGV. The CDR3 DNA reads TGTGCCAGCAGCTTAGTTGCGGGGGGCCTACAAGAGACCCAGTACTTC. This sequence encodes CASSLVAGGLQETQYF.

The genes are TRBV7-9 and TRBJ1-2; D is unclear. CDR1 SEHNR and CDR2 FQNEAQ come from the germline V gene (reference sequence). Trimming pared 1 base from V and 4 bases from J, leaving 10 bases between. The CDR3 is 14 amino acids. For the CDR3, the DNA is TGTGCCAGCAGCTTAGGGGCTGAGGCCTATGGCTACACCTTC. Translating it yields CASSLGAEAYGYTF.

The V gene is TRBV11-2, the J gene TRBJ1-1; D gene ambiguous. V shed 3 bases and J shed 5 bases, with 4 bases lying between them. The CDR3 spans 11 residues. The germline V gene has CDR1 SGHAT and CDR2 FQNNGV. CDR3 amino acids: CASSFLTEAFF. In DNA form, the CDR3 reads TGTGCCAGCAGCTTTTTGACTGAAGCTTTCTTT.

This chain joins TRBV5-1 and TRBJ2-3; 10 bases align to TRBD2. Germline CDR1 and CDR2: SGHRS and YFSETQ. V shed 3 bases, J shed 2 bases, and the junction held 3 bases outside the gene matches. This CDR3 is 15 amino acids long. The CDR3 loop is CASSSGLADTDTQYF. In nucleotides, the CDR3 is TGCGCCAGCAGCTCCGGACTAGCGGACACAGATACGCAGTATTTT. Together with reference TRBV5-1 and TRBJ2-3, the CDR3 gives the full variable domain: KAGVTQTPRYLIKTRGQQVTLSCSPISGHRSVSWYQQTPGQGLQFLFEYFSETQRNKGNFPGRFSGRQFSNSRSEMNVSTLELGDSALYLCASSSGLADTDTQYFGPGTRLTVL.

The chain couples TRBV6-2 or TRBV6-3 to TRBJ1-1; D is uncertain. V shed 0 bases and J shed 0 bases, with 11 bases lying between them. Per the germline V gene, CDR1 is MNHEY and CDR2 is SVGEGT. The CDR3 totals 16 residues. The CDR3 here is CASSYSGKNMNTEAFF. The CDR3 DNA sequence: TGTGCCAGCAGTTACTCGGGGAAAAACATGAACACTGAAGCTTTCTTT.

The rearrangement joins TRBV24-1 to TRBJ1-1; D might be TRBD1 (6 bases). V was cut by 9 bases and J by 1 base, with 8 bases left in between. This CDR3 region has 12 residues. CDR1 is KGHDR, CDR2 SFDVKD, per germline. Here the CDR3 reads CATQQGNTEAFF. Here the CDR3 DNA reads TGTGCCACCCAACAGGGGAACACTGAAGCTTTCTTT.

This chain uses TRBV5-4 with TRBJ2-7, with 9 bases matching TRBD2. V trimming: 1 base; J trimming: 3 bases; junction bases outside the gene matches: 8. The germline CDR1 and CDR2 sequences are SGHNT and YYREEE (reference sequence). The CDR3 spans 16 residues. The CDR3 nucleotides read TGTGCCAGCAGCTTGAGCCCCAGCGGGGGGATCTACGAGCAGTACTTC. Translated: CASSLSPSGGIYEQYF.

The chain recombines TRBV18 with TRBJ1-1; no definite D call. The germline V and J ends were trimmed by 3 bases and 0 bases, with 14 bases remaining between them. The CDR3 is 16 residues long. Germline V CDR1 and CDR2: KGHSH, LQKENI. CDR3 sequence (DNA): TGTGCCAGCTCACCCCTCCAAAATAACATGAACACTGAAGCTTTCTTT. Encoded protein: CASSPLQNNMNTEAFF.

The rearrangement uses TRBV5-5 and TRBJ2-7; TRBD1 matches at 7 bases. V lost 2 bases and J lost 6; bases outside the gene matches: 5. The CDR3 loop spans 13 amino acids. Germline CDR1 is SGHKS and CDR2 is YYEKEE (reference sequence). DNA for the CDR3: TGTGCCAGCAGCTTTGATGGGACAGCCGAGCAGTACTTC. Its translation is CASSFDGTAEQYF.

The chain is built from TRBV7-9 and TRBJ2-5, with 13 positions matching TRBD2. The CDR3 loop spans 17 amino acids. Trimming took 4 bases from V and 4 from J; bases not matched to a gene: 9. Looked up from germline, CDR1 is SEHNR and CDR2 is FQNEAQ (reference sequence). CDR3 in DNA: TGTGCCAGCAGCTCTATGACTAGCGGGGGGCCTATAGAGACCCAGTACTTC. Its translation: CASSSMTSGGPIETQYF.

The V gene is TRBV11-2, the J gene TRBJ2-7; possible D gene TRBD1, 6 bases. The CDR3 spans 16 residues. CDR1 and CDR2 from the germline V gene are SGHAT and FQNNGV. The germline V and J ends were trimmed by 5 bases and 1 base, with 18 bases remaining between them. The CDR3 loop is CASSHLGVTGSYEQYF. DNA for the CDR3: TGTGCCAGCAGCCATTTAGGGGTCACAGGGTCCTACGAGCAGTACTTC.

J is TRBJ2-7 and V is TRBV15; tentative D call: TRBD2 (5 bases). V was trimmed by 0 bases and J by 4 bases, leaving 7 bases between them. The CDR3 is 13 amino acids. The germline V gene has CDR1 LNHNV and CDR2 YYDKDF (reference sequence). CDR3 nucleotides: TGTGCCACCAGCAGAGATCGCGGGTACGAGCAGTACTTC. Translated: CATSRDRGYEQYF.

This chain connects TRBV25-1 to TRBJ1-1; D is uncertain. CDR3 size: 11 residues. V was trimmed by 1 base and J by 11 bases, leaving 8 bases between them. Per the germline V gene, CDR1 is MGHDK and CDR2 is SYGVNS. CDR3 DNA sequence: TGTGCCAGCAGTGAATTTGGGGAGGCTTTCTTT. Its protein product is CASSEFGEAFF.

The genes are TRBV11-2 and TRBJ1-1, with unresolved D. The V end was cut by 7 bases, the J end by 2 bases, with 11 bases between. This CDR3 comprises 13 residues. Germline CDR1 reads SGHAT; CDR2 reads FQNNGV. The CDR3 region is CASIISGNTEAFF. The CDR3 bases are TGTGCCAGCATCATAAGTGGCAACACTGAAGCTTTCTTT.

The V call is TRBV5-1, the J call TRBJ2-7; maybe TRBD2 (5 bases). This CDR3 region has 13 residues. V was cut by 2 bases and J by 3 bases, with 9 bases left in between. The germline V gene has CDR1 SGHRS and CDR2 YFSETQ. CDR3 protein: CASSLAEVYEQYF. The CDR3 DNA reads TGCGCCAGCAGCTTAGCGGAGGTCTACGAGCAGTACTTC.

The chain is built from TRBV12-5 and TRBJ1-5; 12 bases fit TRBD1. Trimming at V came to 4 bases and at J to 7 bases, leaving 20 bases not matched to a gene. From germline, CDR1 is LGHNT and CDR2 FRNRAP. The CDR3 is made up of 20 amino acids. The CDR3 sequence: CASGWNSGTGGFWVDQPQHF. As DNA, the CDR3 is TGTGCTAGTGGTTGGAATTCTGGGACAGGGGGCTTCTGGGTGGACCAGCCCCAGCATTTT.

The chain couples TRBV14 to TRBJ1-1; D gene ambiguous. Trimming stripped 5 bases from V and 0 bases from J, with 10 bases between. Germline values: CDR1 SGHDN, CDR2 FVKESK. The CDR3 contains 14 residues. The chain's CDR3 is CASSASRMNTEAFF. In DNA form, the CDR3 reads TGTGCCAGCAGCGCAAGTAGAATGAACACTGAAGCTTTCTTT.

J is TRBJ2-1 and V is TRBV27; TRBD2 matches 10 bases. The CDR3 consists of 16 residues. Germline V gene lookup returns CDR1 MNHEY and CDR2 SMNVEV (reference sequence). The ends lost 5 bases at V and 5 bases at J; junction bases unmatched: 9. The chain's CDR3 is CASSPRLAGPHNEQFF. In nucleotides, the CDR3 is TGTGCCAGCAGTCCACGACTAGCGGGTCCTCACAATGAGCAGTTCTTC.

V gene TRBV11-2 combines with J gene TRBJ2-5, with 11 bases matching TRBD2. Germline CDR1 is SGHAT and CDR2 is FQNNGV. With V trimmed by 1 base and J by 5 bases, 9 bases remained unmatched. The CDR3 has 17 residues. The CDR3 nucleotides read TGTGCCAGCAGCTTAGGACTCCCCGGGACTAGCGGTGAGACCCAGTACTTC. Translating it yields CASSLGLPGTSGETQYF. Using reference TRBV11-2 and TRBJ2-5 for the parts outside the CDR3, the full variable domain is EAGVAQSPRYKIIEKRQSVAFWCNPISGHATLYWYQQILGQGPKLLIQFQNNGVVDDSQLPKDRFSAERLKGVDSTLKIQPAKLEDSAVYLCASSLGLPGTSGETQYFGPGTRLLVL.

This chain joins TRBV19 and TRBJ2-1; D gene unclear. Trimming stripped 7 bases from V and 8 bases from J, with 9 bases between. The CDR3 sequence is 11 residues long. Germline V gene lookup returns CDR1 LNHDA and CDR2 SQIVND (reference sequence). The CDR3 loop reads CASTHRDEQFF. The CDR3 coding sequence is TGTGCCAGTACCCACCGGGATGAGCAGTTCTTC. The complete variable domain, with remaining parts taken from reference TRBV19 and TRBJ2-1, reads DGGITQSPKYLFRKEGQNVTLSCEQNLNHDAMYWYRQDPGQGLRLIYYSQIVNDFQKGDIAEGYSVSREKKESFPLTVTSAQKNPTAFYLCASTHRDEQFFGPGTRLTVL.